Presented here are 24 T cell receptor beta chains from one specimen sequenced in a study of blood T cell repertoires in COVID-19. TCRdb's table, derived via immunoSEQ multiplex PCR, lists solely in-frame clones and lacks some. The sample consists of roughly 99,000 clones, roughly 80% of them appearing once. The sequencing input was peripheral blood. Source of these receptors: a woman at least 80 years old with acute or convalescent COVID-19.

The chain has TRBV21-1 and TRBJ2-2; the table calls TRBD2, which could not be checked here. TRBV21-1 is noted as a pseudogene. The CDR3 consists of 21 residues. This chain's CDR3 is CASSSSPGAAGLAEYTGELFF. The CDR3 region has the DNA TGTGCCAGCAGCTCCAGTCCAGGAGCGGCTGGGCTAGCCGAATACACCGGGGAGCTGTTTTTT.

This clone is a singleton in its sample. The chain employs TRBV30 and TRBJ1-1, with D perhaps matching TRBD1 (6 bases). Trimming removed 3 bases from V and 3 bases from J, with 11 bases in between. The CDR3 totals 13 residues. Germline CDR1 and CDR2: GTSNPN and SVGIG (reference sequence). The CDR3 DNA reads as TGTGCCTGGAGGGCTAACAGGGACACTGAAGCTTTCTTT. Protein: CAWRANRDTEAFF.

This chain connects TRBV14 to TRBJ1-1, with a possible D match to TRBD1 (5 bases). This CDR3 comprises 18 residues. The V gene's germline CDR1 is SGHDN and CDR2 FVKESK. V was cut by 3 bases and J by 5 bases, with 25 bases left in between. The CDR3: CASSQAIINQGRRTEAFF. CDR3 DNA sequence: TGTGCCAGCAGCCAGGCGATCATCAACCAGGGCCGAAGGACTGAAGCTTTCTTT. Looking up the rest from reference TRBV14 and TRBJ1-1 gives the full variable domain: EAGVTQFPSHSVIEKGQTVTLRCDPISGHDNLYWYRRVMGKEIKFLLHFVKESKQDESGMPNNRFLAERTGGTYSTLKVQPAELEDSGVYFCASSQAIINQGRRTEAFFGQGTRLTVV.

The V call is TRBV7-3, the J call TRBJ1-1, with TRBD1 as a possible D gene (6 bases). Between the trimmed V and J ends, which lost 5 bases and 0 bases, there was a span of 10 bases. Germline V gene sequence: CDR1 SGHTA, CDR2 FQGTGA. CDR3 length: 14 residues. The CDR3 region has the DNA TGTGCCAGCAGCGCGGACAGTATGAACACTGAAGCTTTCTTT. Translation: CASSADSMNTEAFF.

The sample holds a few counts of this clone. The V and J genes are TRBV7-2 and TRBJ1-1; tentative D call: TRBD1 (5 bases). The germline V gene encodes CDR1 SGHTA and CDR2 FQGNSA. Trimming pared 2 bases from V and 5 bases from J, leaving 12 bases between. The CDR3 loop spans 14 amino acids. For the CDR3, the DNA is TGTGCCAGCAGCTTAAAGGCAGGGAAGACTGAAGCTTTCTTT. This sequence encodes CASSLKAGKTEAFF.

This chain links TRBV2 with TRBJ2-1, with TRBD2 as a possible D gene (6 bases). The CDR3 is 17 residues long. CDR1 SNHLY and CDR2 FYNNEI come from the germline V gene. V was pared by 0 bases and J by 6 bases, with 18 bases between. Here the CDR3 DNA reads TGTGCCAGCAGTGAAGCGCGGAGGGTTATGGGTATCAATGAGCAGTTCTTC. This sequence encodes CASSEARRVMGINEQFF.

The rearrangement joins TRBV11-2 to TRBJ2-7, with D possibly matching TRBD1 (5 bases). V lost 0 bases and J lost 3, with 6 bases in between. Germline values: CDR1 SGHAT, CDR2 FQNNGV. The CDR3 loop spans 13 amino acids. The CDR3 region is CASSLDRDYEQYV. In DNA form, the CDR3 reads TGTGCCAGCAGCTTAGACAGGGACTACGAGCAGTACGTC.

This clone was found a few times. The genes are TRBV28 and TRBJ1-5; perhaps TRBD1 as D (6 bases). The CDR3 runs 16 residues. V was shortened by 6 bases and J by 0 bases, with 15 bases between the two germline ends. Per germline, CDR1 MDHEN and CDR2 SYDVKM. The CDR3 region is CASRPSGTSSNQPQHF. DNA of the CDR3: TGTGCCAGCAGACCCTCCGGGACATCTAGCAATCAGCCCCAGCATTTT.

The chain couples TRBV5-1 to TRBJ1-1, with a tentative D call TRBD1 (6 bases). Germline V gives CDR1 SGHRS, CDR2 YFSETQ. The CDR3 length is 15 residues. V was pared by 4 bases and J by 0 bases, with 13 bases between. The CDR3 protein is CASSPGDTLNTEAFF. The CDR3, as DNA: TGCGCCAGCAGCCCTGGGGACACCTTGAACACTGAAGCTTTCTTT.

The chain links TRBV14 to TRBJ1-1; the D gene is possibly TRBD1 (6 bases). The CDR3 loop spans 15 amino acids. The ends were cut back, 1 base at V and 1 base at J, with 10 bases in the middle. Per the germline V gene, CDR1 is SGHDN and CDR2 is FVKESK. This CDR3 is CASSQAGTPNTEAFF. In DNA, the CDR3 is TGTGCCAGCAGCCAAGCCGGGACACCGAACACTGAAGCTTTCTTT.

This clone was observed a single time. This rearrangement joins TRBV9 to TRBJ1-3; perhaps TRBD1 as D (6 bases). Trimming stripped 4 bases from V and 2 bases from J, with 16 bases between. The CDR3 sequence is 16 residues long. Germline assignment: CDR1 SGDLS and CDR2 YYNGEE. This CDR3 reads CASSPLQGGPGNTIYF. For the CDR3, the DNA is TGTGCCAGCAGCCCTCTACAGGGTGGTCCTGGAAACACCATATATTTT. The entire variable domain, with the rest obtained from reference TRBV9 and TRBJ1-3, is as follows: DSGVTQTPKHLITATGQRVTLRCSPRSGDLSVYWYQQSLDQGLQFLIQYYNGEERAKGNILERFSAQQFPDLHSELNLSSLELGDSALYFCASSPLQGGPGNTIYFGEGSWLTVV.

The chain couples TRBV3-1 (or the pseudogene TRBV3-2) to TRBJ1-6; no definite D call. Germline V lookup: CDR1 LGHDT, CDR2 YNNKEL (reference sequence). V dropped 1 base and J dropped 7 bases, with 8 bases sitting between them. The CDR3 extends over 14 amino acids. The CDR3 is CASSQAGSNSPLHF. The CDR3 DNA is TGTGCCAGCAGCCAAGCGGGTAGCAATTCACCCCTCCACTTT.

The rearrangement joins TRBV5-1 to TRBJ1-5, with D possibly TRBD1 on 6 matching bases. In germline, CDR1 is SGHRS, CDR2 YFSETQ. V was clipped by 4 bases and J by 0 bases, with 11 bases between them. The CDR3 has 15 amino acids. CDR3 bases: TGCGCCAGCAGCCCGGACAGTAATAGCAATCAGCCCCAGCATTTT. This translates into CASSPDSNSNQPQHF.

This chain uses TRBV25-1 with TRBJ2-1, with a possible D match to TRBD1 (7 bases). CDR1 is MGHDK, CDR2 SYGVNS, per germline. This CDR3 is built from 15 residues. The V end was cut by 1 base, the J end by 4 bases, with 11 bases between. Here the CDR3 DNA reads TGTGCCAGCAGTGAATCAGGGGGGAGATACAATGAGCAGTTCTTC. Protein product: CASSESGGRYNEQFF.

The chain links TRBV10-3 to TRBJ2-5; D unclear. The CDR3 totals 14 residues. Germline V lookup: CDR1 ENHRY, CDR2 SYGVKD. V was shortened by 10 bases and J by 3 bases, with 18 bases between the two germline ends. CDR3 sequence: CANVPQRVKETQYF. For the CDR3, the DNA is TGTGCCAACGTCCCCCAGCGAGTCAAAGAGACCCAGTACTTC.

The V gene is TRBV4-1, the J gene TRBJ2-3; weak D call: TRBD1 (5 bases). V lost 2 bases and J 9 bases, leaving 21 bases between the germline ends. CDR3 length equals 16 residues. CDR1 is MGHRA and CDR2 is YSYEKL in the germline V gene. The CDR3 DNA reads as TGCGCCAGCAGCCAATCCCAGACAGCCATCCAAGGAACGCAGTATTTT. Residues: CASSQSQTAIQGTQYF.

This chain joins TRBV3-1 (or the pseudogene TRBV3-2) and TRBJ1-1; D is undetermined. The germline V and J ends were trimmed by 0 bases and 5 bases, with 13 bases remaining between them. The germline CDR1 and CDR2 sequences are LGHDT and YNNKEL (reference sequence). CDR3 length: 15 amino acids. The CDR3 loop is CASSQDLREGTEAFF. The CDR3 nucleotides read TGTGCCAGCAGCCAAGATCTTAGGGAGGGAACTGAAGCTTTCTTT.

The V and J genes are TRBV30 and TRBJ1-5, with a tentative D call TRBD1 (6 bases). The CDR3 runs to 14 residues. CDR1 and CDR2 (germline): GTSNPN, SVGIG (reference sequence). The V end lost 6 bases, the J end lost 7 bases, and 19 bases lay between the germline ends. DNA for the CDR3: TGTGCCTGTACCGACTTGGGGGCAGGGCAGCCCCAGCATTTT. Protein product: CACTDLGAGQPQHF.

V and J are TRBV25-1 and TRBJ1-4; the D gene is possibly TRBD1 (5 bases). This CDR3 contains 11 residues. Per germline, CDR1 MGHDK and CDR2 SYGVNS. The V gene lost 5 bases and the J gene lost 8 bases, with 6 bases spanning the gap. In DNA, the CDR3 is TGTGCCAGCAGTCGGACAGAAAAACTGTTTTTT. This sequence encodes CASSRTEKLFF. The full variable domain, rest sourced from reference TRBV25-1 and TRBJ1-4, is EADIYQTPRYLVIGTGKKITLECSQTMGHDKMYWYQQDPGMELHLIHYSYGVNSTEKGDLSSESTVSRIRTEHFPLTLESARPSHTSQYLCASSRTEKLFFGSGTQLSVL.

The chain links TRBV20-1 to TRBJ2-1, with 9 bases aligning to TRBD2. This CDR3 contains 16 residues. Trimming took 3 bases from V and 7 from J; bases not matched to a gene: 13. Germline V gene data show CDR1 as DFQATT and CDR2 as SNEGSKA (reference sequence). As DNA, the CDR3 is TGCAGTGCTAGTCCTTCCGGGACTAGCTTGGGGAATGAGCAGTTCTTC. As protein: CSASPSGTSLGNEQFF.

Only a few counts were recorded for this clone. An end of the junction differs from the germline gene, which may be a read error. V is TRBV2 and J is TRBJ1-4, with unresolved D. Germline loops: CDR1 SNHLY, CDR2 FYNNEI. This CDR3 has 13 amino acids. The CDR3 sequence: CASSETTRGQTNF. In nucleotides, the CDR3 is TGTGCCAGCAGTGAGACCACCCGAGGCCAAACTAATTTT. Variable domain in full (rest from reference TRBV2 and TRBJ1-4): EPEVTQTPSHQVTQMGQEVILRCVPISNHLYFYWYRQILGQKVEFLVSFYNNEISEKSEIFDDQFSVERPDGSNFTLKIRSTKLEDSAMYFCASSETTRGQTNFGSGTQLSVL.

This clone was observed a single time. This chain joins TRBV2 and TRBJ1-2; 10 nucleotides line up with TRBD1. The CDR3 contains 14 residues. Germline V gives CDR1 SNHLY, CDR2 FYNNEI. Trimming took 4 bases from V and 7 from J; bases not matched to a gene: 6. The DNA of the CDR3 is TGTGCCAGCAGTGCCCGGACAGGGGGATCTGGCTACACCTTC. Its translation: CASSARTGGSGYTF.

This chain joins TRBV5-6 and TRBJ1-1; D remains ambiguous. The CDR3 has 12 amino acids. V was trimmed by 3 bases and J by 4 bases, leaving 7 bases between them. The germline V gene has CDR1 SGHDT and CDR2 YYEEEE. Written as DNA, the CDR3 is TGTGCCAGCAGCTACAGTACCACTGAAGCTTTCTTT. This codes for CASSYSTTEAFF.

V usage is TRBV6-5 and J usage is TRBJ1-1, with D uncertain. V was shortened by 5 bases and J by 4 bases, with 11 bases between the two germline ends. This CDR3 is 13 amino acids long. CDR1 and CDR2 from the germline V gene are MNHEY and SVGAGI. The CDR3 DNA follows: TGTGCCAGCAGTATCCGGAGTAGCACTGAAGCTTTCTTT. It is translated as CASSIRSSTEAFF.